Following are 10 T cell receptor beta chains from one sample sequenced in a study of CD8+ T cells in alopecia areata (dated by TCRdb to between 2017 and 2018). To prepare the library, the immunoSEQ multiplex PCR assay was applied. For TCR sequencing, RNA was extracted from every sample and reverse transcribed into cDNA to serve as template. TCRdb retrieved this table from immuneACCESS and kept in-frame rearrangements only. Not all clones are present; in checked studies, unresolved V genes account for under half, and no reason is known for the remainder. The sample table shows under 150,000 clones, and roughly four fifths are seen once. The ten biggest clones cover around a quarter of the sample. This sample's time point label indicates: roughly 27 days on oral tofacitinib. The treatment or condition label of this sample denotes: oral pan-JAK inhibitor, 5-10 mg twice daily. Sample: CD8+ T cells sorted from blood, taken at week 4, from a patient treated with tofacitinib. The receptors come from a human donor with alopecia areata.

J is TRBJ1-5 and V is TRBV7-9; D is possibly TRBD1 (6 bases). CDR1 and CDR2 from the germline V gene are SEHNR and FQNEAQ (reference sequence). V dropped 5 bases and J dropped 4 bases, with 12 bases sitting between them. The CDR3 is made up of 14 amino acids. The CDR3 reads CASSGGERNQPQHF. The CDR3 DNA reads TGTGCCAGCAGCGGGGGCGAGAGGAATCAGCCCCAGCATTTT.

The rearrangement uses TRBV27 and TRBJ2-1, with D possibly being TRBD1 (5 bases). Germline V gene lookup returns CDR1 MNHEY and CDR2 SMNVEV (reference sequence). Trimming removed 2 bases at V and 6 bases at J, with 11 bases between. The CDR3 is made up of 14 amino acids. In DNA form, the CDR3 reads TGTGCCAGCAGTTTAAGGCAGGGTGGCAATGAGCAGTTCTTC. It specifies CASSLRQGGNEQFF.

The gene calls are TRBV6-5 and TRBJ2-7, with 8 nucleotides matching TRBD1. The junction had 8 bases not matched to a gene; V was cut back by 7 bases and J by 0 bases. Germline values: CDR1 MNHEY, CDR2 SVGAGI. The length of the CDR3 is 15 residues. CDR3 in amino acids: CASKGARGPSYEQYF. CDR3 DNA: TGTGCCAGCAAGGGGGCCAGGGGGCCCTCCTACGAGCAGTACTTC.

This clone was recorded only once. The chain joins TRBV5-1 to TRBJ2-4; D unresolved. V lost 0 bases and J 2 bases, leaving 0 bases between the germline ends. The CDR3 runs 12 residues. Germline-derived CDR1 and CDR2 are SGHRS and YFSETQ. The CDR3, as DNA: TGCGCCAGCAGCTTGGCCAAAAACATTCAGTACTTC. This gives the protein CASSLAKNIQYF.

The J gene is TRBJ2-1, the V gene TRBV23-1; D remains ambiguous. TRBV23-1 is marked as an open reading frame, function uncertain. Trimming removed 1 base from V and 8 bases from J, with 12 bases in between. There are 14 residues in the CDR3. CDR3 region: CASSQFEETDEQFF. CDR3 DNA: TGCGCCAGCAGTCAATTCGAGGAGACGGATGAGCAGTTCTTC.

This clone appeared a single time. As DNA, the CDR3 is TGTGCCAGCAGCTTAATCGCGGGGCCCACAGATACGCAGTATTTT. This codes for CASSLIAGPTDTQYF. J is TRBJ2-3 and V is TRBV7-3, with a weak D call TRBD2 (6 bases). V gave up 1 base and J gave up 2 bases, with 10 bases separating them. Germline loops: CDR1 SGHTA, CDR2 FQGTGA. This CDR3 spans 15 amino acids. The full variable domain, with the rest looked up from reference TRBV7-3 and TRBJ2-3, is GAGVSQTPSNKVTEKGKYVELRCDPISGHTALYWYRQSLGQGPEFLIYFQGTGAADDSGLPNDRFFAVRPEGSVSTLKIQRTERGDSAVYLCASSLIAGPTDTQYFGPGTRLTVL.

CDR3: CASSWGRDTQYF. CDR3 nucleotides: TGTGCCAGCAGCTGGGGGCGGGATACGCAGTATTTT. This chain joins TRBV7-2 and TRBJ2-3; maybe TRBD1 (6 bases). The CDR3 has 12 residues. Germline-derived CDR1 and CDR2 are SGHTA and FQGNSA. With 4 bases removed from V and 6 bases from J, the gap between germline ends came to 8 bases.

The chain uses TRBV27 and TRBJ2-5, with no clear D. V lost 1 base and J lost 4, with 13 bases in between. This CDR3 region has 15 residues. Germline V gene lookup returns CDR1 MNHEY and CDR2 SMNVEV (reference sequence). As DNA, the CDR3 is TGTGCCAGCAGTTTATTGCAGAGTCCAAGAGAGACCCAGTACTTC. This sequence encodes CASSLLQSPRETQYF.

The chain employs TRBV13 and TRBJ2-1; D possibly corresponds to TRBD2 (5 bases). In germline, CDR1 is PRHDT, CDR2 FYEKMQ (reference sequence). CDR3 length: 14 amino acids. Trimming left V 7 bases short and J 1 base short, with 11 bases between. Here the CDR3 DNA reads TGTGCCAGCATCCCGACGGGGTCCTACAATGAGCAGTTCTTC. Protein product: CASIPTGSYNEQFF.

This chain connects TRBV5-6 to TRBJ2-7; 10 nucleotides match TRBD1. This CDR3 has 16 amino acids. After removal of 4 bases from V and 3 bases from J, the junction contained 10 bases not matched to a gene. Per the germline V gene, CDR1 is SGHDT and CDR2 is YYEEEE. CDR3 sequence reads: CASSPYLGDRGYEQYF. CDR3 DNA: TGTGCCAGCAGCCCATACCTCGGGGACAGGGGCTACGAGCAGTACTTC.